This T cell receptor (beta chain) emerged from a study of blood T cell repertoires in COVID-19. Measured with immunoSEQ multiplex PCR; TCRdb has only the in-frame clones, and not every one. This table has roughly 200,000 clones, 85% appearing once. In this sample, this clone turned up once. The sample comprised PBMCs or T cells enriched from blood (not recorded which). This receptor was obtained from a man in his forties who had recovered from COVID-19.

Written as DNA, the CDR3 is TGCGCCAGCAGCCGGACACTGGTCATGAACACTGAAGCTTTCTTT. Translation: CASSRTLVMNTEAFF. The chain recombines TRBV4-1 with TRBJ1-1; D possibly corresponds to TRBD1 (5 bases). This CDR3 contains 15 residues. Germline loops: CDR1 MGHRA, CDR2 YSYEKL. V lost 4 bases and J lost 0, with 12 bases in between.